The clone carrying this TCR beta chain has a handful of counts. Antigen specificity is unknown. The data belong to a study of cytomegalovirus exposure and HLA in healthy donors. Study results and limitations: The CMV antigen specificity of a few CMV-associated chains was confirmed through in vitro analysis.

CDR3 length equals 13 residues. V lost 3 bases and J 6 bases, leaving 11 bases between the germline ends. CDR1 and CDR2 (germline): SEHNR, FQNEAQ (reference sequence). Generated by immunoSEQ multiplex PCR, the TCRdb table keeps only in-frame clones and is missing some. The sample lists about 350,000 clones; around 90% were seen once. The clonotype originates from a woman aged 25 to 45 in good health and CMV-seropositive. Sequenced sample: PBMCs. The chain employs TRBV7-9 and TRBJ1-2; D is possibly TRBD1 (6 bases). Here the CDR3 reads CASSFRDKNGYTF. DNA of the CDR3: TGTGCCAGCAGCTTCCGGGACAAGAATGGCTACACCTTC.